The 9 T cell receptor beta chains listed next were all sequenced from one sample in a study of cytomegalovirus exposure and HLA in healthy donors. PCR was performed using 60 Vbeta and 13 Jbeta primers. Sequencing used immunoSEQ multiplex PCR; TCRdb keeps in-frame clones, though not all of them. There are over 130,000 clones in the sample; over 75% occur only once, and 2% to 3% lies in the top ten. Sequenced material: PBMCs. The receptors derive from a male donor in good health and CMV-seronegative.

The rearrangement joins TRBV2 to TRBJ1-2; 9 bases fit TRBD1. The V gene's germline CDR1 is SNHLY and CDR2 FYNNEI. V lost 8 bases, J lost 8 bases, and 9 bases stayed unmatched. The CDR3 length is 13 residues. CDR3 in DNA: TGTGCCAGCCCTTCAGACAGGGGGAGCGGCTACACCTTC. It specifies CASPSDRGSGYTF.

This clone appeared a few times. The V gene is TRBV30, the J gene TRBJ1-1; 8 nucleotides match TRBD1. This CDR3 comprises 15 residues. Germline V lookup: CDR1 GTSNPN, CDR2 SVGIG (reference sequence). V lost 2 bases, J lost 8 bases, and 13 bases stayed unmatched. In nucleotides, the CDR3 is TGTGCCTGGAGTCACAGGGACAGGAGTTCTATGGAAGCTTTCTTT. It is translated as CAWSHRDRSSMEAFF.

Only a few counts were recorded for this clone. The chain couples TRBV7-9 to TRBJ2-5; 9 nucleotides align to TRBD1. The DNA matches TRBJ2-7 better at its end, which makes the J call doubtful. Germline V lookup: CDR1 SEHNR, CDR2 FQNEAQ (reference sequence). The CDR3 totals 14 residues. The CDR3, as DNA: TGTGCCAGCAGCCCACCGGGACAGGGCTACGAGCAGTACTTC. Translating gives CASSPPGQGYEQYF.

This clone was seen only a few times. The chain joins TRBV7-9 to TRBJ2-7; unclear D gene. V was clipped by 1 base and J by 0 bases, with 13 bases between them. This CDR3 region has 16 residues. Germline CDR1 reads SEHNR; CDR2 reads FQNEAQ (reference sequence). CDR3 protein: CASSLVGLGDSYEQYF. The DNA for the CDR3 is TGTGCCAGCAGCTTAGTGGGTTTGGGCGACTCCTACGAGCAGTACTTC.

The gene calls are TRBV7-9 and TRBJ2-3, with D perhaps TRBD2 (5 bases). Germline V lookup: CDR1 SEHNR, CDR2 FQNEAQ (reference sequence). The CDR3 runs 14 residues. Trimming left V 1 base short and J 4 bases short, with 9 bases between. DNA of the CDR3: TGTGCCAGCAGCTTAGTCGGGCGGGCAGATACGCAGTATTTT. Translation gives CASSLVGRADTQYF.

The V and J genes are TRBV9 and TRBJ1-2; D uncertain. The V gene lost 0 bases and the J gene lost 3 bases, with 9 bases spanning the gap. This CDR3 is built from 14 residues. Germline V gene sequence: CDR1 SGDLS, CDR2 YYNGEE. CDR3 protein: CASSVGPGDYGYTF. The CDR3 nucleotides are TGTGCCAGCAGCGTAGGTCCGGGAGACTATGGCTACACCTTC.

V and J are TRBV10-2 and TRBJ2-1; 7 bases match TRBD2. CDR3 size: 12 residues. Trimming cost V 9 bases and J 5 bases; bases outside gene matches: 4. Germline V gives CDR1 WSHSY, CDR2 SAAADI. The CDR3: CASRGVDNEQFF. The DNA for the CDR3 is TGCGCCAGTCGGGGGGTGGACAATGAGCAGTTCTTC.

This chain connects TRBV2 to TRBJ1-6; maybe TRBD1 (6 bases). CDR1 and CDR2 from the germline V gene are SNHLY and FYNNEI. CDR3 length equals 16 residues. Trimming removed 6 bases from V and 0 bases from J, with 12 bases in between. DNA for the CDR3: TGTGCCAGCAGCGCCGGACAGATCTCCTATAATTCACCCCTCCACTTT. It specifies CASSAGQISYNSPLHF.

The V gene is TRBV7-7, the J gene TRBJ2-1; a weak D match, TRBD2 (5 bases). This CDR3 has 14 residues. V was clipped by 0 bases and J by 5 bases, with 8 bases between them. Germline V gene lookup returns CDR1 SSHAT and CDR2 FNYEAQ (reference sequence). DNA for the CDR3: TGTGCCAGCAGCTTAGCCCCCGGGAACAATGAGCAGTTCTTC. Translated, it gives CASSLAPGNNEQFF.